This T cell receptor (beta chain) is drawn from a study of blood T cell repertoires in COVID-19. Study information: Both acute and convalescent COVID-19 samples were obtained from the United States, Italy and Spain. Nucleic acid was either cDNA or gDNA, and it came from T cells, B-cell-depleted T cells, or PBMCs.

Germline V gene sequence: CDR1 SGHRS, CDR2 YFSETQ. The CDR3 loop spans 14 amino acids. Trimming at V came to 4 bases and at J to 4 bases, leaving 7 bases not matched to a gene. Methods used by the authors: Reference gene primers were amplified, and this amplification served to estimate nucleated cell counts. Libraries were prepared by immunoSEQ multiplex PCR; TCRdb keeps only in-frame clonotypes and omits some of them. The DNA gave D and trimming, while V, J and clone size come from that table. The data show 100,000 to 120,000 clones, 71% seen once. Input material: peripheral blood. The gene calls are TRBV5-1 and TRBJ2-7, with 8 bases lining up with TRBD2. The TCR comes from a woman aged 35 to 49 with acute or convalescent COVID-19. CDR3 bases: TGCGCCAGCAGCAATCCGGGACTAGATTACGAGCAGTACTTC. Translation gives CASSNPGLDYEQYF.